The clone carrying this T cell receptor beta chain was counted between two and nine times. No antigen is known for it. The germline gives CDR1 KGHSH, CDR2 LQKENI. Trimming removed 5 bases from V and 8 bases from J, with 18 bases in between. The CDR3 is made up of 15 amino acids. This record comes from a study of CD8+ T cells in alopecia areata. T lymphocytes (CD4+ and CD8+) were sorted from PBMCs. Extraction of RNA preceded its reverse transcription into cDNA, which served as the sequencing template. Assay: immunoSEQ multiplex PCR; the TCRdb copy retains only in-frame clones and omits some. The sample gives around 34,000 clones, 55% of which show up once; almost 40% is in the top ten. Findings and limits, study-wide: Scalp lesions, especially in alopecia totalis/universalis, had higher clonality than normal scalp. In scalp samples, resident alphabeta T cells of normal skin are also sequenced.

This TCR was recovered from a human donor with alopecia areata. V usage is TRBV18 and J usage is TRBJ1-4; tentatively, D is TRBD1 (6 bases). Sequencing was performed on NKG2D-high CD8+ T cells sorted from blood. The CDR3 bases are TGTGCCAGCTCAGACGAGGGGGGGATCTCCGAAAAACTGTTTTTT. This codes for CASSDEGGISEKLFF.